This T cell receptor (beta chain) originates from a study of regulatory T cells in long-lasting Graves disease. iRepertoire HTBI primers and Arm-PCR of CDR3 regions built TCR beta libraries. TCRdb ran MiXCR on the multiplex PCR reads and lists one entry per CDR3 protein. The sample records 600,000 to 650,000 distinct CDR3 sequences, approximately 15% being singletons. CDR3 size: 17 residues. Germline V gene data show CDR1 as MNHNS and CDR2 as SASEGT. The J segment lost 6 bases and the V segment lost 6 bases, leaving 15 bases of the junction unmatched. Sample time point: newly diagnosed GD, antithyroid drugs for less than 3 months. The TCR library was made from RNA that had been extracted from PBMCs in TRIzol. A volume of nine milliliters of peripheral blood was collected in EDTA tubes. This clonotype was observed at least ten times. A further study also used this sample, focusing on T cells in Graves' hyperthyroidism and ophthalmopathy.

The rearrangement uses TRBV6-1 and TRBJ1-2, with 11 bases identical to TRBD1. The specimen comprised peripheral blood mononuclear cells (PBMCs), sampled at new diagnosis, from a patient treated with antithyroid drugs. The receptor was isolated from a woman in her twenties or thirties with Graves disease. CDR3 protein: CASRTGVWRTGGHGYTF. CDR3 nucleotide sequence: TGTGCCAGCAGGACGGGGGTATGGCGGACAGGGGGCCATGGCTACACCTTC.